The text below deals with one TCR beta chain. The sample is drawn from a study of blood T cell repertoires in COVID-19. In the authors' workflow: Amplification from reference gene primers served as the basis for estimated nucleated cell counts. This table comes from immunoSEQ multiplex PCR, and its TCRdb copy is limited to in-frame clones, with some not included. The V and J calls and clone size are taken from that table; D and trimming were inferred from the DNA. The sample lists more than 350,000 clones; 80% to 90% were seen once. The CDR3 extends over 13 amino acids. Germline V lookup: CDR1 SGHDT, CDR2 YYEEEE. V lost 7 bases and J 6 bases, leaving 14 bases between the germline ends.

The receptor was derived from a man younger than 35 who had recovered from COVID-19. The chain employs TRBV5-6 and TRBJ2-1; TRBD1 might be the D (6 bases). Material for sequencing was PBMCs or T cells enriched from blood (not recorded which). In DNA, the CDR3 is TGTGCCAGCCACCACAGGGTGGGCAATGAGCAGTTCTTC. It encodes CASHHRVGNEQFF. Together with reference TRBV5-6 and TRBJ2-1, the CDR3 gives the full variable domain: DAGVTQSPTHLIKTRGQQVTLRCSPKSGHDTVSWYQQALGQGPQFIFQYYEEEERQRGNFPDRFSGHQFPNYSSELNVNALLLGDSALYLCASHHRVGNEQFFGPGTRLTVL.